This T cell receptor (beta chain) was sequenced in a study of blood T cell repertoires in COVID-19. The CDR3 sequence is 13 residues long. CDR1 is SNHLY, CDR2 FYNNEI, per germline. The ends were cut back, 8 bases at V and 5 bases at J, with 15 bases in the middle. Generated by immunoSEQ multiplex PCR, the TCRdb table keeps only in-frame clones and is missing some. This sample has 110,000 to 150,000 clones, with roughly 79% found just once. The sequencing sample was made of peripheral blood. V gene TRBV2 combines with J gene TRBJ2-5, with a weak D call TRBD2 (6 bases). The clonotype comes from a woman in her sixties or seventies with acute or convalescent COVID-19. The CDR3 region has the DNA TGTGCCAGCGGCGCGCCCGCGGGGGAGACCCAGTACTTC. The encoded protein is CASGAPAGETQYF.